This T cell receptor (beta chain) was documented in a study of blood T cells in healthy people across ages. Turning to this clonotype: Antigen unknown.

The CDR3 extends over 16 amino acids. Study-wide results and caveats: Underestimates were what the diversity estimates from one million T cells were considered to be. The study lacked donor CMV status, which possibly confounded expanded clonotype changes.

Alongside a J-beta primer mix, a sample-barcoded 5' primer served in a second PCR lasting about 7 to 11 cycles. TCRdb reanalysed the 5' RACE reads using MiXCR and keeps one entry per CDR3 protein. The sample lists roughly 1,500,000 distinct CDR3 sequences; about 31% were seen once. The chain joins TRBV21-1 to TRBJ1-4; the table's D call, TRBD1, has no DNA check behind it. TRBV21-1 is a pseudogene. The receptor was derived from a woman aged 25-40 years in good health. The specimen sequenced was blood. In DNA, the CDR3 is TGTGCCTGCAGCAAAGCGCTGACAGGGGGTAATGAAAAACTGTTTTTT. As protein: CACSKALTGGNEKLFF.